This entry is about one TCR beta chain. Its antigen is still unknown. At one of its ends the junction is not consistent with the germline gene, which may arise from a read error. These data come from a study of T cell responses to AZD1222 COVID-19 vaccine. Findings of the study overall: Females outnumbered males among donors, who were mostly white British; clonal diversity was possibly underestimated. AZD1222 recipients seropositive at baseline numbered only five or six.

The repertoire was sequenced with immunoSEQ multiplex PCR; TCRdb's copy has only in-frame clones and lacks some. Of 150,000 or so clones detected, about 86% appear once; the ten largest clones hold 5.5%. CDR1 is SGHRS and CDR2 is YFSETQ in the germline V gene. The CDR3 length is 13 residues. The gene calls are TRBV5-1 and TRBJ1-4; D call uncertain. The TCR comes from an adult in good health. The input for sequencing was peripheral blood, taken on day 0 of MenACWY control vaccination. Here the CDR3 reads CASRGSNQERLFF. The CDR3 region has the DNA TGCGCCAGCCGGGGAAGTAACCAAGAAAGACTGTTTTTT.